This TCR beta chain was identified in a study of OX40 agonist ivuxolimab in advanced cancers. Study-wide points: Clonal expansion in partial responders at 0.1-3.0 mg/kg ranked among the lowest.

The germline CDR1 and CDR2 sequences are KGHSY and FQNENV. V was shortened by 4 bases and J by 8 bases, with 12 bases between the two germline ends. This CDR3 comprises 13 residues. On this clone itself: The antigen is undetermined.

Clones were read by immunoSEQ multiplex PCR, and TCRdb kept only the in-frame ones, dropping some. The sample lists tens of thousands of clones, about 88% occurring once. Sample: CD4+ or CD8+ T cells sorted from blood, taken in a trial of the OX40 agonist ivuxolimab. The chain employs TRBV16 and TRBJ2-1, with no clear D. The clonotype was recovered from an adult with an advanced solid tumor such as melanoma, head and neck, liver or kidney cancer. The CDR3 DNA reads as TGTGCCAGCAGCCGCACGGGTACTGATGAGCAGTTCTTC. Residues: CASSRTGTDEQFF.